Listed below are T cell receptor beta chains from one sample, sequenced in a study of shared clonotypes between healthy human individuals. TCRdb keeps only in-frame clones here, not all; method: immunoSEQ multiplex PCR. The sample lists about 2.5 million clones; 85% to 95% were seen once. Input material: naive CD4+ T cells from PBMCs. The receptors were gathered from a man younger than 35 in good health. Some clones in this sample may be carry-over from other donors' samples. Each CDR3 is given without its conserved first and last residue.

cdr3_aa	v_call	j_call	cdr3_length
ASSLLVGTEF	TRBV5-5	TRBJ2-1	10
ASSRWDREETQY	TRBV7-9	TRBJ2-5	12
ASSPRPGDEQF	TRBV7-9	TRBJ2-1	11
ASSLNRDNQPQH	TRBV7-8	TRBJ1-5	12
ASSLPGYGYT	TRBV7-9	TRBJ1-2	10
ASRSGLADPTGELF	TRBV2	TRBJ2-2	14
ASSQLLTPGGTSGETEAF	TRBV4-1	TRBJ1-1	18
ASSLAGANEKLF	TRBV5-4	TRBJ1-4	12
ASSLGASGDYEQY	TRBV7-9	TRBJ2-7	13
AWKRTGQLSYEQY	TRBV30	TRBJ2-7	13
SVEVVRGSGNTIY	TRBV29-1	TRBJ1-3	13
ASEPSTGTGEQY	TRBV28	TRBJ2-7	12
ASSSGTKQF	TRBV28	TRBJ2-1	9
ASRTEETQY	TRBV28	TRBJ2-5	9
ASSWGDKMY	TRBV5-1	TRBJ2-5	9
ASSLRSRYGYT	TRBV28	TRBJ1-2	11
ASSGGLAGDVETQY	TRBV5-1	TRBJ2-5	14
ASSIGTAATNEKLF	TRBV19	TRBJ1-4	14
ASSSRPRDGYNEQF	TRBV7-2	TRBJ2-1	14
SSIRGVSTEAF	TRBV29-1	TRBJ1-1	11
ASSPMRAGRGETQY	TRBV18	TRBJ2-5	14
ASSNAGGSYEQY	TRBV18	TRBJ2-7	12
ASRTQGVGYT	TRBV28	TRBJ1-2	10
ASSRGTVGTDTQY	TRBV11-2	TRBJ2-3	13
ASSDDRGETQY	TRBV6-5	TRBJ2-5	11
ASSLVGAGEKLF	TRBV5-6	TRBJ1-4	12
ASSPLFVASGNTIY	TRBV9	TRBJ1-3	14
ASSEPLGAQWHQETQY	TRBV10-2	TRBJ2-5	16
ASKKTGTGIYGYT	TRBV6-1	TRBJ1-2	13
ASSQGGQNNQPQH	TRBV4-2	TRBJ1-5	13
ASSLDLWAGAGELF	TRBV11-2	TRBJ2-2	14
ASSLDRRIVQPQH	TRBV27	TRBJ1-5	13
ASSPSSYNEQF	TRBV2	TRBJ2-1	11
ASSYPPIETQY	TRBV6-6	TRBJ2-5	11
ASSPMGQGYTEAF	TRBV18	TRBJ1-1	13
ASSTGTSGSYEQY	TRBV6-1	TRBJ2-7	13
ASSLWGQAITYEQY	TRBV5-4	TRBJ2-7	14
ASSQGGNGYT	TRBV28	TRBJ1-2	10
SVEGRHEQY	TRBV29-1	TRBJ2-7	9
ASSPGGGRTTYEQY	TRBV28	TRBJ2-7	14
ASSSRLGILETQY	TRBV9	TRBJ2-5	13